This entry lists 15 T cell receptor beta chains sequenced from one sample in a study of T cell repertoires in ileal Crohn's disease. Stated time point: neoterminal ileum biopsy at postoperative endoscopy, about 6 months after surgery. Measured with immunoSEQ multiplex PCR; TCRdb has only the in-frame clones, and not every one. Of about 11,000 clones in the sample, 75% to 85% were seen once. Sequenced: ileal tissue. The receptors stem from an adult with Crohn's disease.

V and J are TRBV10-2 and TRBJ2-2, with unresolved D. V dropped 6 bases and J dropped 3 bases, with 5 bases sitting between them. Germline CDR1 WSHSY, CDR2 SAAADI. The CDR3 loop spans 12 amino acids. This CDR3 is CASRRDTGELFF. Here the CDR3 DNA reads TGCGCCAGCAGACGGGACACCGGGGAGCTGTTTTTT.

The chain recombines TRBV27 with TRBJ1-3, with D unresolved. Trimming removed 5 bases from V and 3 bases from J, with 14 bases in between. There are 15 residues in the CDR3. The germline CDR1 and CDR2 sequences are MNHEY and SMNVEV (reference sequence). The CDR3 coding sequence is TGTGCCAGCAGTCCCTCCGGGGTCAATGGAAACACCATATATTTT. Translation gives CASSPSGVNGNTIYF.

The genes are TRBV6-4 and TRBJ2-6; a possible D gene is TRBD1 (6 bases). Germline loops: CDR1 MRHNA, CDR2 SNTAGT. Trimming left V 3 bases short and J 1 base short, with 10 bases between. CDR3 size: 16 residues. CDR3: CASSEQGGSGANVLTF. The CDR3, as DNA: TGTGCCAGCAGTGAACAGGGCGGGTCTGGGGCCAACGTCCTGACTTTC.

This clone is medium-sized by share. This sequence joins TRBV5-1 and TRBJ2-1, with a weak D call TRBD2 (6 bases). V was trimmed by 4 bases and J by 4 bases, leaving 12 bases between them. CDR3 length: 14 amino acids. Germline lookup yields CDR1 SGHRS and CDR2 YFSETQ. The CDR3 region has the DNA TGCGCCAGCAGCAAGGCGGGGAATTACAATGAGCAGTTCTTC. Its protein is CASSKAGNYNEQFF.

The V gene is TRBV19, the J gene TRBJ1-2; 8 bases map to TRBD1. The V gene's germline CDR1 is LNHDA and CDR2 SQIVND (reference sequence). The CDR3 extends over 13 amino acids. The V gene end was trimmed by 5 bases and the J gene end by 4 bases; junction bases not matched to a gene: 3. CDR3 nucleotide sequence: TGTGCCAGTAGTCCCGACAGGGGCTATGGCTACACCTTC. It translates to CASSPDRGYGYTF.

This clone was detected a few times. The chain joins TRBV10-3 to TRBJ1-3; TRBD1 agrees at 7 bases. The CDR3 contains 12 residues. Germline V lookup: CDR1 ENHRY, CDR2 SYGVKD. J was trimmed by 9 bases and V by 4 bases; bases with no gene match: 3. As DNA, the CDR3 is TGTGCCATCAGTGGACAGGGAGGCACCATATATTTT. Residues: CAISGQGGTIYF.

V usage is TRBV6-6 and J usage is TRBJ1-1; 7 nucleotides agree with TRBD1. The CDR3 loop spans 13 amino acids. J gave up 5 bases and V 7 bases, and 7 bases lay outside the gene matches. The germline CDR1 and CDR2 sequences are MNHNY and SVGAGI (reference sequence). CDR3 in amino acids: CASTQQGSTEAFF. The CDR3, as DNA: TGTGCCAGCACTCAACAGGGGAGTACTGAAGCTTTCTTT.

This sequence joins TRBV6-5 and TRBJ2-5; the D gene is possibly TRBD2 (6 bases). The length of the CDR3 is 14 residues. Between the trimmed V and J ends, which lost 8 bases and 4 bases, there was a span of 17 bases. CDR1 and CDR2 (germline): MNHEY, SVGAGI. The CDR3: CASQAGRLSETQYF. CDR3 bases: TGTGCCAGCCAGGCGGGGAGACTGTCAGAGACCCAGTACTTC.

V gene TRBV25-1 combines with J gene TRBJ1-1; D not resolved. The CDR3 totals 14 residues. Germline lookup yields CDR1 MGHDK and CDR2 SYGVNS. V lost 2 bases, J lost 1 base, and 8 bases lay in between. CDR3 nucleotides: TGTGCCAGCAGTGAAATAGGGAGGAACACTGAAGCTTTCTTT. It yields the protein CASSEIGRNTEAFF.

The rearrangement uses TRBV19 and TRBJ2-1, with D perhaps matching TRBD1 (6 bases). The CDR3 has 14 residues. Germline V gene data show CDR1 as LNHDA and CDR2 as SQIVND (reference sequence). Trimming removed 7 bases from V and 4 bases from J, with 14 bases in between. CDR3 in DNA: TGTGCCAGTAATCCCCAGGGGTTATACAATGAGCAGTTCTTC. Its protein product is CASNPQGLYNEQFF. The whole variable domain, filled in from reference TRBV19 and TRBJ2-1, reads DGGITQSPKYLFRKEGQNVTLSCEQNLNHDAMYWYRQDPGQGLRLIYYSQIVNDFQKGDIAEGYSVSREKKESFPLTVTSAQKNPTAFYLCASNPQGLYNEQFFGPGTRLTVL.

CDR3 in amino acids: CASRWQGEETQYF. The CDR3 DNA sequence: TGTGCCAGCAGGTGGCAGGGGGAAGAGACCCAGTACTTC. V gene TRBV5-8 combines with J gene TRBJ2-5; 7 bases agree with TRBD1. Germline CDR1 and CDR2: SGHTS and YDEGEE. The CDR3 runs 13 residues. Unmatched junction bases numbered 4, after V lost 5 bases and J lost 3 bases.

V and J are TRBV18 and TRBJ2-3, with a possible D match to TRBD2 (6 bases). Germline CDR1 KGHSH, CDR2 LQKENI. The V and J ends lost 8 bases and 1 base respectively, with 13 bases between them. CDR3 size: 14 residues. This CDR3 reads CASVGVAGTDTQYF. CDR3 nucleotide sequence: TGTGCCAGCGTCGGGGTAGCGGGCACAGATACGCAGTATTTT.

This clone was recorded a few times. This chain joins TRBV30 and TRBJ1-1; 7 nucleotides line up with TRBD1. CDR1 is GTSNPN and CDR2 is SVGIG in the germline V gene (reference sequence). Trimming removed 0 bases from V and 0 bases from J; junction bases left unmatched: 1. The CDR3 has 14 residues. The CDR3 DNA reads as TGTGCCTGGAGTGTTGGGACAGTGAACACTGAAGCTTTCTTT. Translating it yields CAWSVGTVNTEAFF.

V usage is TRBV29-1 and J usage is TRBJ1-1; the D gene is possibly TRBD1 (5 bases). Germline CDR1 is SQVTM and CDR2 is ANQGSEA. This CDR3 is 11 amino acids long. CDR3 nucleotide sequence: TGCAGTGCCAGGGTGATGGCTGAAGCTTTCTTT. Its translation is CSARVMAEAFF.

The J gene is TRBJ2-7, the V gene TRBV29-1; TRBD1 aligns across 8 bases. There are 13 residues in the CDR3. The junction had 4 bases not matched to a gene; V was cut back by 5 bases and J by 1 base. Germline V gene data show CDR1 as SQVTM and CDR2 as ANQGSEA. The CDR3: CSVRQGASYEQYF. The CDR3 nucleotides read TGCAGCGTTCGGCAGGGGGCTTCCTACGAGCAGTACTTC.